The T cell receptor (beta chain) described here comes from a study of Graves' ophthalmopathy and Graves' hyperthyroidism. The CDR3 is made up of 14 amino acids. The germline CDR1 and CDR2 sequences are SGHRS and YFSETQ. Germline trimming cut 3 bases from V and 6 bases from J; bases unmatched to any gene: 9. Establishment of the diagnosis relied upon clinical symptoms, serum thyroxine, TRAb, thyroid ultrasound and orbital computed tomography. For repertoire sequencing, the TCR beta CDR3 regions were amplified from RNA transcripts. A first-round RT-PCR used HTBI primers, followed by a second-round multiplex PCR. MiXCR, applied by TCRdb to the multiplex PCR reads, yields one record per CDR3 protein. The table has over a million distinct CDR3 sequences, less than 45% seen once. This clonotype was counted ten times or more.

The gene calls are TRBV5-1 and TRBJ2-7; 7 bases agree with TRBD1. What was sequenced was peripheral blood or thyroid tissue (not recorded which). This sequence was found in an adult man with Graves' hyperthyroidism. DNA of the CDR3: TGCGCCAGCAGCTCGTCGAGCCCAGGGGGCGAGCAGTACTTC. This translates into CASSSSSPGGEQYF.